This T cell receptor beta chain derives from a study of neurological immune-mediated disorders (dated by TCRdb to between 2017 and 2020). Context from the whole study: The study compared peripheral blood TCR-beta repertoires of HTLV-I-associated myelopathy (HAM/TSP) patients, multiple sclerosis patients and healthy controls using UMI-based sequencing. Alongside PBMC samples, the set of some 97 TCR-beta libraries contained longitudinal samples, technical triplicates, and paired CD4+ and CD8+ T-cell subsets that had been sorted. Each longitudinal HAM/TSP and healthy donor was sampled at 3 time-points spaced at roughly 3-40 month intervals. The cohort comprised about 70 subjects: around 15 HAM/TSP patients, some 35 multiple sclerosis patients and 20 or so healthy controls. Study-level results and caveats: Across subjects, expanded clones never shared an identical CDR3 amino acid sequence, which suggests that the TCR-beta repertoires in every group were private. TCR clonal expansion was highest in HAM/TSP patients and lowest in MS patients, with MS patients falling below even healthy controls.

As encoded in the germline V gene, CDR1 is MNHNS while CDR2 is SASEGT. V is reduced by 7 bases and J by 0 bases, leaving a spacing of 16 bases between them. The CDR3 starts with the cysteine, ends with the phenylalanine, and has 15 residues. Here the CDR3 DNA is all that survives: 45 bases in frame from base 1. This clonotype showed up many times. It lacks a known antigen. There are no base qualities to consult, and no much larger clone falls within one base. cDNA was synthesized by template-switch 5'RACE using a primer carrying a 10-nucleotide random unique molecular identifier by which each TCR transcript was tagged. Every sequencing run covered 15-18 subjects and yielded more than 160 million TCR-beta sequences. The RNeasy kit was used to extract total RNA. The KAPA Real-time Library Amplification kit was used to amplify TCR-beta VDJ regions with primers for the TCR constant region and the 5'RACE anchor. A first PCR added sample indexes and Illumina adaptors, after which a second PCR increased the library yield. After Ampure bead purification, the roughly 650 bp TCR product was size-selected on a 2% E-gel SizeSelection system. Library quality was checked on a Bioanalyzer, concentration was measured with Qubit, and libraries were quantified with the Kapa Library Quantification kit before pooling. Paired-end 2 x 150 bp sequencing of the libraries was performed on an Illumina HiSeq 2500. To increase sequence diversity, roughly 23-30% phiX was spiked into each library pool. The authors' analysis ran thus. Quality-filtered reads were processed with the UMI-based MiGEC pipeline, which removed over 80% of raw TCR sequences during error correction. VDJ genes were aligned to IMGT germline references, and clonotypes were defined by unique CDR3 amino acid sequence plus V-J genes. Clonal expansion, Shannon diversity and CDR3 relatedness were evaluated with VDJtools (CalcPairwiseDistances, ClusterSamples), while phylogenetic trees were built in CLCbio workbench. Expanded clones were defined as having at least 8 unique UMIs, based on coefficient-of-variation modelling across technical triplicates. TCRdb trimmed public reads at Q25 via fastp, called clones via MiXCR and kept in-frame beta chains. Each entry merges the rows of one CDR3 protein and shows their most common DNA and genes. The V and J calls and clone size come from TCRdb's table, not from the authors' own analysis. The sample table records tens of thousands of distinct CDR3 sequences; less than 10% of these occur just once. The leading ten clones occupy around 13% of the sample.

Reading the label with the study, this specimen's time point is: longitudinal time-point 2. Blood bank volunteers in Maryland, USA served as the healthy controls. For the unsorted PBMC libraries, 2 million PBMCs were stored in RNAlater at -80 degrees C until RNA extraction and were used to generate the libraries. Peripheral blood underwent Ficoll-Hypaque density gradient centrifugation to isolate PBMCs, which were then cryopreserved in liquid nitrogen. The source of this sequence is a man under 40 in good health. The specimen was PBMCs. The chain was built from TRBV6-1 and TRBJ2-7; the D gene is tentatively TRBD1 or TRBD2, each matching 5 bases. The nucleotide sequence reads as follows: TGTGCCAGCACCAAAGAGGGGTCATTCTCCTACGAGCAGTACTTC. Its product reads: CASTKEGSFSYEQYF.